The 27 T cell receptor beta chains listed next were all sequenced from one sample in a study of CD8+CD57+ T cells in acquired aplastic anemia. Profiling that covered TCR beta VDJ and CDR3 relied on genomic DNA as its template. TCRdb itself ran the reads through MiXCR, one entry per CDR3 protein. The sample contains 120,000 or so distinct CDR3 sequences, almost 40% of which appear only once. Patients included in sequencing had previously demonstrated CD8+CD57+ cell expansion by flow cytometry. What was sequenced was sorted CD4+, CD8+, or CD8+CD57+ T cells (not recorded which) from PBMCs. The receptors were sampled from a human donor with aplastic anemia.

The chain links TRBV19 to TRBJ1-2; 9 nucleotides agree with TRBD1. The junction had 4 bases not matched to a gene; V was cut back by 4 bases and J by 7 bases. The CDR3 extends over 13 amino acids. Germline CDR1 and CDR2: LNHDA and SQIVND (reference sequence). This chain's CDR3 is CASSTDRGSGYTF. Here the CDR3 DNA reads TGTGCCAGTAGTACGGACAGGGGCTCTGGCTACACCTTC. Drawing the rest from reference TRBV19 and TRBJ1-2, the complete variable domain is DGGITQSPKYLFRKEGQNVTLSCEQNLNHDAMYWYRQDPGQGLRLIYYSQIVNDFQKGDIAEGYSVSREKKESFPLTVTSAQKNPTAFYLCASSTDRGSGYTFGSGTRLTVV.

This clonotype was picked up a small number of times. The chain carries TRBV3-1 and TRBJ2-1; maybe TRBD2 (6 bases). Germline lookup yields CDR1 LGHDT and CDR2 YNNKEL (reference sequence). The CDR3 loop spans 13 amino acids. The V gene lost 8 bases and the J gene lost 2 bases, with 10 bases spanning the gap. The chain's CDR3 is CASSTSPYNEQFF. The CDR3 DNA sequence: TGTGCCAGCTCGACTAGTCCCTACAATGAGCAGTTCTTC.

This chain links TRBV11-2 with TRBJ1-5; TRBD1 agrees at 8 bases. V lost 5 bases to trimming and J lost 5 bases; unmatched junction nucleotides: 11. The CDR3 runs 16 residues. Germline V gives CDR1 SGHAT, CDR2 FQNNGV. The CDR3 DNA reads TGTGCCAGCAGCCCTCCCAGGGGGCATGGGGATCAGCCCCAGCATTTT. It translates to CASSPPRGHGDQPQHF. Based on the CDR3 plus reference TRBV11-2 and TRBJ1-5, the full variable domain is EAGVAQSPRYKIIEKRQSVAFWCNPISGHATLYWYQQILGQGPKLLIQFQNNGVVDDSQLPKDRFSAERLKGVDSTLKIQPAKLEDSAVYLCASSPPRGHGDQPQHFGDGTRLSIL.

This clonotype came up many times. The gene calls are TRBV18 and TRBJ1-1; a weak D match, TRBD1 (6 bases). The CDR3 spans 14 residues. The germline CDR1 and CDR2 sequences are KGHSH and LQKENI. V lost 8 bases to trimming and J lost 1 base, with 14 bases between them. CDR3 DNA: TGTGCCAGCCGTTGGCAGGGGAGGAACACTGAAGCTTTCTTT. Translating it yields CASRWQGRNTEAFF.

Remarks on this clonotype: A much larger clone differs from this one at a single base, so this may be a read error. The genes are TRBV9 and TRBJ2-1, with a tentative D call TRBD2 (7 bases). CDR1 and CDR2 (germline): SGDLS, YYNGEE. V dropped 4 bases and J dropped 1 base, with 12 bases sitting between them. The CDR3 consists of 15 residues. Written as DNA, the CDR3 is TGTGCCAGCAGCTTAAGGGGGGGGTCCTACAATGAGCAGTTCTTC. It specifies CASSLRGGSYNEQFF.

In this sample, this clonotype turned up many times. V usage is TRBV3-1 and J usage is TRBJ1-2; no definite D call. The V gene's germline CDR1 is LGHDT and CDR2 YNNKEL (reference sequence). With 2 bases removed from V and 4 bases from J, the gap between germline ends came to 11 bases. The CDR3 contains 14 residues. CDR3 amino acids: CASSQLGSGYGYTF. The CDR3 DNA follows: TGTGCCAGCAGCCAACTAGGGAGTGGCTATGGCTACACCTTC.

This clonotype appeared a few times. The chain carries TRBV11-1 and TRBJ2-1; D is possibly TRBD1 (5 bases). This CDR3 is built from 16 residues. Germline V gene data show CDR1 as SGHAT and CDR2 as FQDESV (reference sequence). Between the trimmed V and J ends, which lost 6 bases and 7 bases, there was a span of 22 bases. CDR3 protein: CASSHRQGSYGNEQFF. The CDR3 nucleotides read TGTGCCAGCAGTCATCGCCAGGGTTCCTACGGGAATGAGCAGTTCTTC.

This clonotype was observed a handful of times. The chain joins TRBV3-1 to TRBJ2-2, with D tentatively TRBD1 (6 bases). The germline V gene has CDR1 LGHDT and CDR2 YNNKEL (reference sequence). The V and J ends lost 1 base and 7 bases respectively, with 10 bases between them. The CDR3 consists of 14 residues. In DNA form, the CDR3 reads TGTGCCAGCAGCCAAGGGACAGCTGGCGGGGAGCTGTTTTTT. The encoded protein is CASSQGTAGGELFF.

This clonotype was found a few times. This may arise from a read error, as a much more abundant clone is one base away. The chain employs TRBV4-2 and TRBJ1-5; D perhaps matches TRBD1 (6 bases). The CDR3 covers 15 residues. CDR1 is LGHNA and CDR2 is YNFKEQ in the germline V gene. The germline V and J ends were trimmed by 5 bases and 5 bases, with 16 bases remaining between them. DNA for the CDR3: TGTGCCAGCAGCTATAGACAGGACGGGGATCAGCCCCAGCATTTT. It translates to CASSYRQDGDQPQHF.

This rearrangement joins TRBV2 to TRBJ1-2, with a tentative D call TRBD1 (6 bases). The germline V and J ends were trimmed by 7 bases and 0 bases, with 12 bases remaining between them. Per the germline V gene, CDR1 is SNHLY and CDR2 is FYNNEI. This CDR3 is built from 14 residues. The CDR3 DNA reads TGTGCCAGCACCGAGGGGGATGCTAACTATGGCTACACCTTC. Encoded protein: CASTEGDANYGYTF.

This clonotype was detected ten times or more. V usage is TRBV12-3 or TRBV12-4 and J usage is TRBJ2-1; TRBD2 matches 11 bases. V lost 3 bases and J lost 10; bases outside the gene matches: 5. CDR3 length: 14 residues. CDR3 region: CASSFSGGAREQFF. CDR3 coding DNA: TGTGCCAGCAGTTTTAGCGGGGGGGCAAGGGAGCAGTTCTTC.

With regard to this clonotype: A much more abundant neighbour one base away suggests this may be a read error. The rearrangement joins TRBV10-3 to TRBJ1-2; no definite D call. V was shortened by 10 bases and J by 2 bases, with 8 bases between the two germline ends. The CDR3 totals 11 residues. Germline CDR1 and CDR2: ENHRY and SYGVKD. As DNA, the CDR3 is TGTGCCACCGGGGTCAACTATGGCTACACCTTC. This encodes CATGVNYGYTF.

This clonotype was recorded at least ten times. This chain uses TRBV29-1 with TRBJ2-1; D call uncertain. Germline assignment: CDR1 SQVTM and CDR2 ANQGSEA. CDR3 length: 12 amino acids. The V and J ends lost 5 bases and 0 bases respectively, with 5 bases between them. The DNA for the CDR3 is TGCAGCGTTTCAGGCTCCTACAATGAGCAGTTCTTC. Residues: CSVSGSYNEQFF.

The chain carries TRBV4-2 and TRBJ2-4; D unclear. The V end was cut by 1 base, the J end by 0 bases, with 19 bases between. Germline CDR1 reads LGHNA; CDR2 reads YNFKEQ. The CDR3 has 19 amino acids. This CDR3 reads CASSQAPSLLGLAKNIQYF. CDR3 nucleotide sequence: TGTGCCAGCAGCCAAGCTCCCTCTCTATTGGGTCTAGCCAAAAACATTCAGTACTTC.

This clonotype has at least ten counts. This chain connects TRBV13 to TRBJ2-5, with 8 bases aligning to TRBD1. Germline CDR1 is PRHDT and CDR2 is FYEKMQ (reference sequence). The CDR3 sequence is 14 residues long. V gave up 5 bases and J gave up 4 bases; unmatched junction bases: 6. This CDR3 reads CASSDWDRSETQYF. CDR3 sequence (DNA): TGTGCCAGCAGCGATTGGGACAGGTCAGAGACCCAGTACTTC.

This clonotype was counted at least ten times. The CDR3 is CATSDPGNSKRGVLFF. In DNA form, the CDR3 reads TGTGCCACCAGTGATCCCGGGAACTCGAAGAGAGGTGTGCTGTTTTTT. The chain couples TRBV24-1 to TRBJ2-2; D may be TRBD2 (5 bases). V lost 3 bases, J lost 13 bases, and 23 bases lay in between. This CDR3 is built from 16 residues. CDR1 and CDR2 (germline): KGHDR, SFDVKD.

This clonotype was recorded many times. The chain employs TRBV10-2 and TRBJ1-5, with D unresolved. This CDR3 is 14 amino acids long. Germline assignment: CDR1 WSHSY and CDR2 SAAADI. Trimming removed 3 bases from V and 0 bases from J, with 6 bases in between. The CDR3 is CASSDQPSNQPQHF. The CDR3 region has the DNA TGCGCCAGCAGTGACCAGCCTAGCAATCAGCCCCAGCATTTT.

This clonotype was observed many times. This chain joins TRBV27 and TRBJ2-1; the match to TRBD2 covers 9 bases. The trim removed 3 bases at V and 9 bases at J, leaving 6 bases unmatched. From germline, CDR1 is MNHEY and CDR2 SMNVEV (reference sequence). This CDR3 has 14 residues. The CDR3 DNA reads as TGTGCCAGCAGTTTGGGCGGGGGGGCGTTTGAGCAGTTCTTC. It encodes CASSLGGGAFEQFF.

This clonotype has ten or more counts. This chain connects TRBV6-1 to TRBJ1-1, with no clear D. This CDR3 has 12 residues. V was pared by 0 bases and J by 7 bases, with 6 bases between. Germline CDR1 is MNHNS and CDR2 is SASEGT. The CDR3 loop reads CASSEALGEAFF. DNA of the CDR3: TGTGCCAGCAGTGAAGCGCTTGGTGAAGCTTTCTTT.

In this sample, this clonotype turned up many times. The chain uses TRBV19 and TRBJ2-5, with 8 bases fitting TRBD1. CDR3 length: 13 amino acids. The germline V gene encodes CDR1 LNHDA and CDR2 SQIVND (reference sequence). V was pared by 9 bases and J by 6 bases, with 9 bases of the junction left unmatched. The CDR3: CASKRTGQQTQYF. Written as DNA, the CDR3 is TGTGCCAGCAAAAGGACAGGGCAACAGACCCAGTACTTC.

Ten or more counts support this clonotype. The chain combines TRBV7-9 with TRBJ1-5, with a weak D call TRBD1 (6 bases). The germline V and J ends were trimmed by 1 base and 4 bases, with 14 bases remaining between them. The CDR3 is 16 amino acids. The germline CDR1 and CDR2 sequences are SEHNR and FQNEAQ (reference sequence). The CDR3 protein is CASSLEGRGRNQPQHF. CDR3 nucleotide sequence: TGTGCCAGCAGCTTAGAGGGCAGGGGAAGAAATCAGCCCCAGCATTTT.

The chain carries TRBV7-2 and TRBJ1-5; no definite D call. V was trimmed by 2 bases and J by 5 bases, leaving 4 bases between them. The CDR3 extends over 12 amino acids. Germline V CDR1 and CDR2: SGHTA, FQGNSA. The CDR3 is CASSLNDQPQHF. Written as DNA, the CDR3 is TGTGCCAGCAGCTTAAATGATCAGCCCCAGCATTTT. The full variable domain, with the rest looked up from reference TRBV7-2 and TRBJ1-5, is GAGVSQSPSNKVTEKGKDVELRCDPISGHTALYWYRQSLGQGLEFLIYFQGNSAPDKSGLPSDRFSAERTGGSVSTLTIQRTQQEDSAVYLCASSLNDQPQHFGDGTRLSIL.

J is TRBJ2-5 and V is TRBV6-1; 9 bases line up with TRBD1. CDR1 is MNHNS, CDR2 SASEGT, per germline. The CDR3 sequence is 14 residues long. The J segment lost 2 bases and the V segment lost 4 bases, leaving 2 bases of the junction unmatched. CDR3 in DNA: TGTGCCAGCAGTGCTGGACAGGGGCAAGAGACCCAGTACTTC. Protein sequence: CASSAGQGQETQYF.

On this clonotype: A much bigger clone sits one base away, suggesting this may be a read error. The V and J genes are TRBV11-2 and TRBJ2-1, with unresolved D. V was clipped by 1 base and J by 12 bases, with 10 bases between them. CDR1 and CDR2 from the germline V gene are SGHAT and FQNNGV. This CDR3 has 12 residues. The CDR3 loop reads CASSLGTIAQFF. In DNA form, the CDR3 reads TGTGCCAGCAGCTTAGGTACTATCGCGCAGTTCTTC.

V and J are TRBV7-8 and TRBJ2-7, with 7 bases identical to TRBD1. The germline CDR1 and CDR2 sequences are SGHVS and FQNEAQ. With 5 bases clipped from V and 4 bases from J, the junction kept 11 bases outside the gene matches. This CDR3 is 15 amino acids long. Written as DNA, the CDR3 is TGTGCCAGCAGCCCTAAACAGGGGCCGAGTTACGAGCAGTACTTC. Its protein product is CASSPKQGPSYEQYF.

The chain combines TRBV18 with TRBJ1-1; tentative D call: TRBD1 (6 bases). The length of the CDR3 is 16 residues. Germline values: CDR1 KGHSH, CDR2 LQKENI. V lost 3 bases and J 0 bases, leaving 14 bases between the germline ends. For the CDR3, the DNA is TGTGCCAGCTCACCGCCTTTACAGGGACTGAACACTGAAGCTTTCTTT. Encoded protein: CASSPPLQGLNTEAFF.

There are a few counts of this clonotype. The CDR3 DNA is TGTGCCAGCAGCCGGGCCCAAGGCATTCCCCAAGAGACCCAGTACTTC. Its translation: CASSRAQGIPQETQYF. The chain is built from TRBV5-4 and TRBJ2-5; D ambiguous. Germline CDR1 SGHNT, CDR2 YYREEE (reference sequence). The V gene lost 4 bases and the J gene lost 1 base, with 17 bases spanning the gap. The CDR3 loop spans 16 amino acids.